The 23 T cell receptor beta chains reported below all come from one sample, sequenced in a study of OX40 agonist ivuxolimab in advanced cancers. Assay used: immunoSEQ multiplex PCR; TCRdb lists only in-frame clones, some missing. The sample shows 67,000 or so clones, 86% of them seen only once. The source was CD4+ or CD8+ T cells sorted from blood, collected in a trial of the OX40 agonist ivuxolimab. The source is an adult with an advanced solid tumor such as melanoma, head and neck, liver or kidney cancer.

This chain links TRBV2 with TRBJ1-2; TRBD1 matches at 8 bases. This CDR3 is 14 amino acids long. The germline V gene has CDR1 SNHLY and CDR2 FYNNEI. J lost 2 bases, V lost 7 bases, and 6 bases had no gene match. Here the CDR3 DNA reads TGTGCCAGCACCCGGACAGGGAGCAACTATGGCTACACCTTC. This sequence encodes CASTRTGSNYGYTF.

The CDR3 sequence is CASSLAQGRGEKLFF. CDR3 coding DNA: TGTGCCAGCAGTTTAGCCCAGGGAAGGGGTGAAAAACTGTTTTTT. This chain joins TRBV28 and TRBJ1-4, with D possibly being TRBD1 (5 bases). The V and J ends lost 2 bases and 7 bases respectively, with 14 bases between them. Per germline, CDR1 MDHEN and CDR2 SYDVKM. The CDR3 has 15 amino acids. Together with reference TRBV28 and TRBJ1-4, the CDR3 gives the full variable domain: DVKVTQSSRYLVKRTGEKVFLECVQDMDHENMFWYRQDPGLGLRLIYFSYDVKMKEKGDIPEGYSVSREKKERFSLILESASTNQTSMYLCASSLAQGRGEKLFFGSGTQLSVL.

The V call is TRBV5-1, the J call TRBJ1-2; TRBD1 agrees at 7 bases. This CDR3 has 15 amino acids. Germline loops: CDR1 SGHRS, CDR2 YFSETQ. J was trimmed by 5 bases and V by 0 bases; bases with no gene match: 7. The CDR3 nucleotides are TGCGCCAGCAGCTTGGCAACAGGGGTCTTTTATGGCTACACCTTC. Amino acid sequence: CASSLATGVFYGYTF.

The chain uses TRBV28 and TRBJ1-4; 12 nucleotides match TRBD1. Germline CDR1 MDHEN, CDR2 SYDVKM. The CDR3 sequence is 14 residues long. With 8 bases clipped from V and 10 bases from J, the junction kept 8 bases outside the gene matches. The CDR3 region has the DNA TGTGCCAGCGGGACAGGGGGCCTATCCGGAAAACTGTTTTTT. Translating gives CASGTGGLSGKLFF.

The chain links TRBV7-2 to TRBJ2-7, with a possible D match to TRBD2 (5 bases). The CDR3 has 14 residues. The germline gives CDR1 SGHTA, CDR2 FQGNSA. The V end was cut by 7 bases, the J end by 4 bases, with 17 bases between. CDR3 loop: CASIPRTDNYEQYF. The CDR3 DNA reads as TGTGCCAGCATACCGCGGACTGACAATTACGAGCAGTACTTC.

The count of this clone is one. The chain links TRBV2 to TRBJ2-7; D possibly corresponds to TRBD1 (6 bases). The V gene lost 8 bases and the J gene lost 0 bases, with 11 bases spanning the gap. Germline V CDR1 and CDR2: SNHLY, FYNNEI. CDR3 size: 13 residues. The CDR3 loop reads CASQGMSSYEQYF. In nucleotides, the CDR3 is TGTGCCAGCCAGGGGATGAGCTCCTACGAGCAGTACTTC. The entire variable domain, with the rest obtained from reference TRBV2 and TRBJ2-7, is as follows: EPEVTQTPSHQVTQMGQEVILRCVPISNHLYFYWYRQILGQKVEFLVSFYNNEISEKSEIFDDQFSVERPDGSNFTLKIRSTKLEDSAMYFCASQGMSSYEQYFGPGTRLTVT.

This chain connects TRBV23-1 to TRBJ1-1, with a tentative D call TRBD1 (5 bases). TRBV23-1 is given ORF status, its function remaining uncertain. This CDR3 is 13 amino acids long. Trimming pared 0 bases from V and 3 bases from J, leaving 5 bases between. The CDR3 region is CASSQSGDTEAFF. The DNA for the CDR3 is TGCGCCAGCAGTCAATCGGGGGACACTGAAGCTTTCTTT.

The chain carries TRBV5-1 and TRBJ2-3; D is possibly TRBD2 (6 bases). From germline, CDR1 is SGHRS and CDR2 YFSETQ. V was clipped by 5 bases and J by 0 bases, with 10 bases between them. The CDR3 loop spans 14 amino acids. The CDR3 loop is CASRGGVSTDTQYF. CDR3 nucleotides: TGCGCCAGCAGAGGCGGGGTTAGCACAGATACGCAGTATTTT.

In this sample, this clone turned up a few times. The J gene is TRBJ1-6, the V gene TRBV9; 9 bases are a match to TRBD1. This CDR3 region has 16 residues. Germline V gene data show CDR1 as SGDLS and CDR2 as YYNGEE. After removal of 4 bases from V and 7 bases from J, the junction contained 9 bases not matched to a gene. The CDR3 DNA follows: TGTGCCAGCAGCCCTCCCGGGACAGGGTTGAATTCACCCCTCCACTTT. Amino acid sequence: CASSPPGTGLNSPLHF.

The V gene is TRBV2, the J gene TRBJ2-7; tentative D call: TRBD1 (5 bases). Germline V gene sequence: CDR1 SNHLY, CDR2 FYNNEI. There are 16 residues in the CDR3. V was trimmed by 2 bases and J by 0 bases, leaving 14 bases between them. The CDR3 here is CASSENPGSSSYEQYF. CDR3 DNA: TGTGCCAGCAGTGAAAATCCAGGGTCAAGCTCCTACGAGCAGTACTTC.

This chain links TRBV4-2 with TRBJ1-3; 7 bases match TRBD1. The V segment lost 0 bases and the J segment 0 bases; nucleotides outside the gene matches: 11. This CDR3 region has 19 residues. Per the germline V gene, CDR1 is LGHNA and CDR2 is YNFKEQ. CDR3 bases: TGTGCCAGCAGCCAAGAAGTAACTCGACAGGGTCTCTCTGGAAACACCATATATTTT. As protein: CASSQEVTRQGLSGNTIYF.

This clone was counted between two and nine times. The chain employs TRBV6-5 and TRBJ1-2, with a tentative D call TRBD1 (5 bases). Looked up from germline, CDR1 is MNHEY and CDR2 is SVGAGI. Trimming cost V 2 bases and J 8 bases, with 18 bases left between them. This CDR3 is 15 amino acids long. The CDR3 here is CASSYGYREGLGYTF. The CDR3 nucleotides read TGTGCCAGCAGTTACGGTTATCGGGAGGGGTTAGGCTACACCTTC.

The gene calls are TRBV5-5 and TRBJ2-3; weak D call: TRBD1 (6 bases). V lost 4 bases, J lost 3 bases, and 9 bases lay in between. In germline, CDR1 is SGHKS, CDR2 YYEKEE (reference sequence). This CDR3 has 13 residues. The CDR3 region has the DNA TGTGCCAGCAGCAAACAGGGTACAGATACGCAGTATTTT. This sequence encodes CASSKQGTDTQYF.

The rearrangement uses TRBV7-9 and TRBJ2-2; D is uncertain. Germline V lookup: CDR1 SEHNR, CDR2 FQNEAQ (reference sequence). The CDR3 has 14 residues. Trimming took 0 bases from V and 7 from J, leaving 9 bases between them. The CDR3 region has the DNA TGTGCCAGCAGCTTAGCCTCAAGTGTCGGGGAGCTGTTTTTT. Residues: CASSLASSVGELFF.

In this sample, this clone turned up once. This chain links TRBV11-2 with TRBJ1-5; TRBD1 might be the D (5 bases). The CDR3 covers 13 residues. With 5 bases removed from V and 7 bases from J, the gap between germline ends came to 12 bases. CDR1 is SGHAT and CDR2 is FQNNGV in the germline V gene. CDR3 in amino acids: CASSPGGGQPQHF. For the CDR3, the DNA is TGTGCCAGCAGCCCCGGGGGTGGGCAGCCCCAGCATTTT.

This chain joins TRBV10-1 and TRBJ2-7; D is perhaps TRBD2 (5 bases). Looked up from germline, CDR1 is WNHNN and CDR2 is SYGVQD (reference sequence). The CDR3 has 14 amino acids. V gave up 11 bases and J gave up 2 bases, with 19 bases separating them. The CDR3 sequence is CAPETRAVTYEQYF. The CDR3 bases are TGCGCCCCCGAAACGCGGGCAGTCACCTACGAGCAGTACTTC.

V usage is TRBV5-1 and J usage is TRBJ1-4; TRBD1 might be the D (6 bases). Germline V gives CDR1 SGHRS, CDR2 YFSETQ. The CDR3 extends over 15 amino acids. The ends were cut back, 0 bases at V and 5 bases at J, with 11 bases in the middle. CDR3 nucleotide sequence: TGCGCCAGCAGCTTGGAGGTCGGGGGCAATGAAAAACTGTTTTTT. Translated, it gives CASSLEVGGNEKLFF.

V usage is TRBV18 and J usage is TRBJ2-7, with a tentative D call TRBD2 (6 bases). Germline values: CDR1 KGHSH, CDR2 LQKENI. V lost 3 bases, J lost 5 bases, and 14 bases lay in between. The length of the CDR3 is 14 residues. CDR3 in DNA: TGTGCCAGCTCACCTTCCGGGGAGGTCCACGAGCAGTACTTC. Amino acids: CASSPSGEVHEQYF.

This sequence joins TRBV19 and TRBJ2-1; 9 bases are shared with TRBD2. Per germline, CDR1 LNHDA and CDR2 SQIVND (reference sequence). The CDR3 loop spans 15 amino acids. The junction had 6 bases not matched to a gene; V was cut back by 5 bases and J by 4 bases. CDR3 sequence reads: CASSGERGEYNEQFF. CDR3 DNA sequence: TGTGCCAGTAGTGGCGAGCGGGGGGAATACAATGAGCAGTTCTTC. Combining the CDR3 with reference TRBV19 and TRBJ2-1 gives the whole variable domain DGGITQSPKYLFRKEGQNVTLSCEQNLNHDAMYWYRQDPGQGLRLIYYSQIVNDFQKGDIAEGYSVSREKKESFPLTVTSAQKNPTAFYLCASSGERGEYNEQFFGPGTRLTVL.

The chain couples TRBV5-1 to TRBJ2-5, with 11 bases identical to TRBD2. Germline V CDR1 and CDR2: SGHRS, YFSETQ. V gave up 4 bases and J gave up 2 bases; unmatched junction bases: 7. This CDR3 comprises 16 residues. The CDR3 spells CASSPGSSGGQETQYF. For the CDR3, the DNA is TGCGCCAGCAGCCCCGGCTCTAGCGGGGGGCAAGAGACCCAGTACTTC.

This clone showed up just once. V gene TRBV5-8 combines with J gene TRBJ2-3; possible D gene TRBD1, 6 bases. Germline CDR1 is SGHTS and CDR2 is YDEGEE. This CDR3 spans 15 amino acids. Between the trimmed V and J ends, which lost 4 bases and 2 bases, there was a span of 14 bases. CDR3 nucleotides: TGTGCCAGCAGCGACGGACAGCGGCACACAGATACGCAGTATTTT. It is translated as CASSDGQRHTDTQYF.

J is TRBJ1-5 and V is TRBV6-1; D is uncertain. V was cut by 2 bases and J by 5 bases, with 10 bases left in between. CDR1 MNHNS and CDR2 SASEGT come from the germline V gene. There are 14 residues in the CDR3. CDR3 protein: CASSEFGAHQPQHF. The CDR3 DNA sequence: TGTGCCAGCAGTGAATTTGGAGCACATCAGCCCCAGCATTTT.

This sequence joins TRBV19 and TRBJ1-5; 11 bases fit TRBD1. Germline values: CDR1 LNHDA, CDR2 SQIVND (reference sequence). This CDR3 contains 18 residues. Losses at the gene ends were 5 bases for V and 2 bases for J; bases not matched to a gene: 11. CDR3 in amino acids: CASSLTRTGGRGNQPQHF. In DNA form, the CDR3 reads TGTGCCAGTAGTCTGACTCGGACAGGGGGCCGGGGCAATCAGCCCCAGCATTTT.